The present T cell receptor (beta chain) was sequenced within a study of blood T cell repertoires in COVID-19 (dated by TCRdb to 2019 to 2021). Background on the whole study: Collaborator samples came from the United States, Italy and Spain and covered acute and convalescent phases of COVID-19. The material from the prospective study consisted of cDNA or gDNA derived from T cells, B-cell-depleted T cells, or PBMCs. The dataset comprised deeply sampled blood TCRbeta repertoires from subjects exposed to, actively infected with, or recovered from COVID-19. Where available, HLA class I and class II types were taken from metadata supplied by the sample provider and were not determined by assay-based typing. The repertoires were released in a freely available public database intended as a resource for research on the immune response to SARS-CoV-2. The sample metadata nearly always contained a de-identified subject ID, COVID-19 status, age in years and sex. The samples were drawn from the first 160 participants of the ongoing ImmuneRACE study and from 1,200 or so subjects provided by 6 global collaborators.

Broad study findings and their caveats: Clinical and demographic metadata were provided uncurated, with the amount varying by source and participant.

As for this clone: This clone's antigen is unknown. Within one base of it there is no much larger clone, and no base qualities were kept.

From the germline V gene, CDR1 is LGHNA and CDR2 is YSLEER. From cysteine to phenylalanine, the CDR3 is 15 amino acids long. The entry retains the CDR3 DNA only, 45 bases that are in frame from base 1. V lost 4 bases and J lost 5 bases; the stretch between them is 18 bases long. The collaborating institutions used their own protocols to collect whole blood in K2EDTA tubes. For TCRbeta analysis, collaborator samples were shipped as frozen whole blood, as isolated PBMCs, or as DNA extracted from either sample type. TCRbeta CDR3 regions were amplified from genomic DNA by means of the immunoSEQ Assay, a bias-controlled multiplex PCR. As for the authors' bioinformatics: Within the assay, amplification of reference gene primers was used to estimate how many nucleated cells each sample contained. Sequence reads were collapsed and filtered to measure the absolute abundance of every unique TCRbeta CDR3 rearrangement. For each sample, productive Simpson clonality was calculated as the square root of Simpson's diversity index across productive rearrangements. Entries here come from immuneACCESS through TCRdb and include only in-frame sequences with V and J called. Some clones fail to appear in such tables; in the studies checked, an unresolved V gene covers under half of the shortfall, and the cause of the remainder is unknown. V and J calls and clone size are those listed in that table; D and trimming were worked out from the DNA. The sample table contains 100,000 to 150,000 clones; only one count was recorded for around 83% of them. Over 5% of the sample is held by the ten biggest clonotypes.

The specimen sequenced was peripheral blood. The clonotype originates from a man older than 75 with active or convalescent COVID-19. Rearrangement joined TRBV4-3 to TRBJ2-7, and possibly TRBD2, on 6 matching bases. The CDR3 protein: CASSPGDFYRDEQYF. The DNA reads TGCGCCAGCAGCCCGGGGGACTTCTATCGCGACGAGCAGTACTTC.